Shown below are 4 T cell receptor beta chains from a single sample sequenced in a study of graft-versus-host responses after intestinal transplantation. TCRdb's copy holds only in-frame clones and misses some; the assay was immunoSEQ multiplex PCR. In the table there are under 150,000 clones, about nine tenths of which are singletons. These receptors are not linked to any known antigen. This material consisted of unstimulated CD4+ T cells sorted from spleen or lymph node cells, taken before intestinal transplant. The source of these receptors is a human donor who received an intestinal transplant.

The V and J genes are TRBV5-1 and TRBJ2-1; maybe TRBD2 (5 bases). Germline V CDR1 and CDR2: SGHRS, YFSETQ. With 4 bases removed from V and 0 bases from J, the gap between germline ends came to 14 bases. This CDR3 is built from 16 residues. For the CDR3, the DNA is TGCGCCAGCAGCCCGGGGAGCGACCGCTCCTACAATGAGCAGTTCTTC. As protein: CASSPGSDRSYNEQFF.

The chain links TRBV7-2 to TRBJ2-7; D possibly corresponds to TRBD1 (6 bases). V was cut by 5 bases and J by 3 bases, with 14 bases left in between. Germline V gives CDR1 SGHTA, CDR2 FQGNSA. This CDR3 region has 14 residues. Here the CDR3 reads CASSLGQTRYEQYF. For the CDR3, the DNA is TGTGCCAGCAGCCTGGGACAAACCCGCTACGAGCAGTACTTC.

The V and J genes are TRBV6-5 and TRBJ2-7, with D tentatively TRBD2 (5 bases). V was clipped by 6 bases and J by 0 bases, with 12 bases between them. Germline CDR1 reads MNHEY; CDR2 reads SVGAGI. This CDR3 is 14 amino acids long. The CDR3 bases are TGTGCCAGCAGCGCCACTAGGCCCTCCTACGAGCAGTACTTC. Translated, it gives CASSATRPSYEQYF.

The rearrangement uses TRBV30 and TRBJ1-2; D is ambiguous. CDR1 is GTSNPN, CDR2 SVGIG, per germline (reference sequence). Trimming removed 3 bases from V and 4 bases from J, with 15 bases in between. The CDR3 is 14 residues long. The CDR3 is CAWRNKAASYGYTF. CDR3 sequence (DNA): TGTGCCTGGAGAAATAAAGCGGCTAGCTATGGCTACACCTTC.